This T cell receptor beta chain was documented in a study of cytomegalovirus exposure and HLA in healthy donors. This clone has only a few counts. Primers for the PCR totalled 60 Vbeta and 13 Jbeta. Clones were sequenced by immunoSEQ multiplex PCR, and TCRdb holds only the in-frame ones, with some missing. The sample records under 200,000 clones, 12% being singletons. Germline V lookup: CDR1 LNHDA, CDR2 SQIVND (reference sequence). Trimming shortened V by 3 bases and J by 2 bases, and 15 bases separated the two germline ends. There are 16 residues in the CDR3. The TCR was taken from a man between 45 and 60 years old in good health and CMV-seropositive. This chain uses TRBV19 with TRBJ2-3; D is possibly TRBD2 (7 bases). The sample consisted of PBMCs. The CDR3 sequence: CASSIGRGRATDTQYF. Here the CDR3 DNA reads TGTGCCAGTAGTATTGGGAGGGGGAGGGCCACAGATACGCAGTATTTT.